The 3 T cell receptor beta chains reported below all come from one sample, sequenced in a study of cytomegalovirus exposure and HLA in healthy donors. The PCR was carried out with 60 Vbeta primers and 13 Jbeta primers. TCRdb's copy holds only in-frame clones and misses some; the assay was immunoSEQ multiplex PCR. The table records under 200,000 clones, around 84% of them present only once. Material: PBMCs. These receptors were collected from a young man in good health and CMV-seronegative.

The chain has TRBV28 and TRBJ2-7; a possible D gene is TRBD2 (6 bases). Germline CDR1 is MDHEN and CDR2 is SYDVKM. There are 14 residues in the CDR3. The ends were cut back, 1 base at V and 3 bases at J, with 10 bases in the middle. The chain's CDR3 is CASSLLRGSYEQYF. In DNA, the CDR3 is TGTGCCAGCAGTTTATTGCGGGGCAGCTACGAGCAGTACTTC.

The rearrangement links TRBV4-1 to TRBJ1-1; D uncertain. Looked up from germline, CDR1 is MGHRA and CDR2 is YSYEKL. V lost 3 bases, J lost 0 bases, and 5 bases lay in between. CDR3 size: 13 residues. As DNA, the CDR3 is TGCGCCAGCAGCCAGTCATTGAACACTGAAGCTTTCTTT. It specifies CASSQSLNTEAFF.

The chain carries TRBV5-5 and TRBJ2-2; D not resolved. The CDR3 length is 13 residues. V was trimmed by 5 bases and J by 3 bases, leaving 8 bases between them. The germline V gene encodes CDR1 SGHKS and CDR2 YYEKEE (reference sequence). The chain's CDR3 is CASSFADTGELFF. CDR3 sequence (DNA): TGTGCCAGCAGTTTCGCGGACACCGGGGAGCTGTTTTTT.